Listed below are T cell receptor beta chains from one sample, sequenced in a study of blood T cell repertoires in COVID-19. Libraries were prepared by immunoSEQ multiplex PCR; TCRdb keeps only in-frame clonotypes and omits some of them. There are some 110,000 clones in the sample; less than 85% occur only once, and around 2.3% lies in the top ten. Sequencing was carried out using peripheral blood. The receptors shown here come from a young man with acute or convalescent COVID-19. CDR3s include the opening cysteine and the closing phenylalanine or tryptophan. D genes are given only for firm matches. Not all rows give a size; the values are once, few, many and, for expanded clones, a class.

j_gene: TRBJ2-5; abundance: -; v_gene: TRBV11-3; d_gene: TRBD2; CDR3aa: CASSFGLAGEGETQYF; CDR3nt: TGTGCCAGCAGCTTCGGACTAGCGGGGGAAGGAGAGACCCAGTACTTC
j_gene: TRBJ1-6; abundance: -; v_gene: TRBV3-1/TRBV3-2; d_gene: -; CDR3aa: CASSLLQGPLHF; CDR3nt: TGTGCCAGCAGCCTCCTCCAGGGGCCCCTCCACTTT
j_gene: TRBJ2-6; abundance: -; v_gene: TRBV3-1/TRBV3-2; d_gene: -; CDR3aa: CASSQLGDSGANVLTF; CDR3nt: TGTGCCAGCAGCCAATTGGGAGACTCTGGGGCCAACGTCCTGACTTTC
j_gene: TRBJ1-2; abundance: once; v_gene: TRBV29-1; d_gene: TRBD1; CDR3aa: CSVVRGTGSYGYTF; CDR3nt: TGCAGCGTTGTTAGGGGGACAGGGAGCTATGGCTACACCTTC
j_gene: TRBJ1-1; abundance: -; v_gene: TRBV15; d_gene: TRBD1; CDR3aa: CATSTGTGLTNTEAFF; CDR3nt: TGTGCCACCAGCACGGGGACAGGGCTGACGAACACTGAAGCTTTCTTT
j_gene: TRBJ1-5; abundance: -; v_gene: TRBV6-5; d_gene: TRBD1; CDR3aa: CASSQTGLNQPQHF; CDR3nt: TGTGCCAGCAGCCAGACAGGGCTTAATCAGCCCCAGCATTTT
j_gene: TRBJ1-1; abundance: once; v_gene: TRBV12-3/TRBV12-4; d_gene: TRBD1; CDR3aa: CASSWDSTEAFF; CDR3nt: TGTGCCAGCAGTTGGGACAGCACTGAAGCTTTCTTT
j_gene: TRBJ2-2; abundance: -; v_gene: TRBV7-8; d_gene: TRBD1; CDR3aa: CASSLDRVTGELFF; CDR3nt: TGTGCCAGCAGCTTGGACAGGGTAACCGGGGAGCTGTTTTTT
j_gene: TRBJ2-1; abundance: -; v_gene: TRBV5-1; d_gene: TRBD1; CDR3aa: CASRDQGAYNEQFF; CDR3nt: TGCGCCAGCAGGGACCAGGGGGCTTACAATGAGCAGTTCTTC
j_gene: TRBJ1-2; abundance: once; v_gene: TRBV7-3; d_gene: TRBD1; CDR3aa: CASSPSGQGTYGYTF; CDR3nt: TGTGCCAGCAGCCCATCGGGACAGGGGACCTATGGCTACACCTTC
j_gene: TRBJ2-7; abundance: -; v_gene: TRBV5-6; d_gene: -; CDR3aa: CASSFRQISYEQYF; CDR3nt: TGTGCCAGCAGCTTCAGACAGATCTCGTACGAGCAGTACTTC
j_gene: TRBJ1-6; abundance: few; v_gene: TRBV14; d_gene: TRBD1; CDR3aa: CASSQADRSPRHF; CDR3nt: TGTGCCAGCAGCCAAGCGGACAGGAGCCCCAGACACTTT
j_gene: TRBJ1-2; abundance: -; v_gene: TRBV27; d_gene: -; CDR3aa: CASSLRGGFDGYTF; CDR3nt: TGTGCCAGCAGTTTAAGGGGTGGGTTCGATGGCTACACCTTC
j_gene: TRBJ1-6; abundance: few; v_gene: TRBV30; d_gene: -; CDR3aa: CAWRAAASPLHF; CDR3nt: TGTGCCTGGAGGGCGGCTGCTTCACCCCTCCACTTT
j_gene: TRBJ1-6; abundance: few; v_gene: TRBV6-5; d_gene: TRBD1; CDR3aa: CASEDRGNSPLHF; CDR3nt: TGTGCCAGCGAGGACAGGGGCAATTCACCCCTCCACTTT
j_gene: TRBJ2-6; abundance: -; v_gene: TRBV7-8; d_gene: -; CDR3aa: CASSLVGISGANVLTF; CDR3nt: TGTGCCAGCAGCTTAGTCGGGATCTCTGGGGCCAACGTCCTGACTTTC
j_gene: TRBJ2-1; abundance: once; v_gene: TRBV5-1; d_gene: TRBD2; CDR3aa: CASSMSGILYNEQFF; CDR3nt: TGCGCCAGCAGCATGAGCGGGATCCTTTACAATGAGCAGTTCTTC
j_gene: TRBJ1-1; abundance: -; v_gene: TRBV6-5; d_gene: -; CDR3aa: CASPGGGSGNTEAFF; CDR3nt: TGTGCCAGCCCTGGGGGGGGTAGCGGGAACACTGAAGCTTTCTTT
j_gene: TRBJ2-5; abundance: few; v_gene: TRBV4-1; d_gene: -; CDR3aa: CASSQGYGQQETQYF; CDR3nt: TGCGCCAGCAGCCAAGGTTACGGACAACAAGAGACCCAGTACTTC
j_gene: TRBJ2-3; abundance: -; v_gene: TRBV5-1; d_gene: -; CDR3aa: CASSLAGSTDTQYF; CDR3nt: TGCGCCAGCAGCTTGGCGGGAAGCACAGATACGCAGTATTTT
j_gene: TRBJ2-7; abundance: -; v_gene: TRBV25-1; d_gene: TRBD2; CDR3aa: CASSPPGLAGGEGEQYF; CDR3nt: TGTGCCAGCAGTCCACCGGGACTAGCGGGGGGGGAGGGCGAGCAGTACTTC
j_gene: TRBJ2-2; abundance: -; v_gene: TRBV6-4; d_gene: -; CDR3aa: CASSIHQGSPDTGELFF; CDR3nt: TGTGCCAGCAGCATACATCAGGGGTCCCCCGACACCGGGGAGCTGTTTTTT
j_gene: TRBJ2-7; abundance: few; v_gene: TRBV15; d_gene: -; CDR3aa: CATSRDAQGHEQYF; CDR3nt: TGTGCCACCAGCAGAGACGCGCAGGGCCACGAGCAGTACTTC
j_gene: TRBJ2-1; abundance: once; v_gene: TRBV5-1; d_gene: TRBD2; CDR3aa: CASSFGSGGAYNEQFF; CDR3nt: TGCGCCAGCAGCTTCGGTAGCGGGGGGGCCTACAATGAGCAGTTCTTC
j_gene: TRBJ2-7; abundance: -; v_gene: TRBV5-1; d_gene: -; CDR3aa: CASSLGTLSYEQYF; CDR3nt: TGCGCCAGCAGCTTGGGGACACTCTCCTACGAGCAGTACTTC
j_gene: TRBJ1-2; abundance: -; v_gene: TRBV3-1/TRBV3-2; d_gene: -; CDR3aa: CASSQDLAQRGFYTF; CDR3nt: TGTGCCAGCAGCCAAGATTTGGCGCAGAGGGGGTTCTACACCTTC
j_gene: TRBJ2-7; abundance: -; v_gene: TRBV2; d_gene: TRBD2; CDR3aa: CASSEVGSGGNEQYF; CDR3nt: TGTGCCAGCAGTGAAGTGGGTAGCGGGGGCAACGAGCAGTACTTC
j_gene: TRBJ1-1; abundance: -; v_gene: TRBV19; d_gene: -; CDR3aa: CASSMQVGEAEAFF; CDR3nt: TGTGCCAGTAGTATGCAAGTCGGGGAGGCTGAAGCTTTCTTT
j_gene: TRBJ2-5; abundance: -; v_gene: TRBV4-1; d_gene: TRBD1; CDR3aa: CASSQDPGGRGETQYF; CDR3nt: TGCGCCAGCAGCCAAGATCCAGGGGGCCGAGGAGAGACCCAGTACTTC
j_gene: TRBJ2-2; abundance: -; v_gene: TRBV18; d_gene: TRBD2; CDR3aa: CASSLTLAVDTGELFF; CDR3nt: TGTGCCAGCTCACTAACACTAGCGGTAGACACCGGGGAGCTGTTTTTT
j_gene: TRBJ2-1; abundance: -; v_gene: TRBV30; d_gene: TRBD2; CDR3aa: CAWSRAGVLRNEQFF; CDR3nt: TGTGCCTGGAGTCGAGCGGGGGTTCTGAGAAATGAGCAGTTCTTC
j_gene: TRBJ1-2; abundance: -; v_gene: TRBV7-8; d_gene: TRBD1; CDR3aa: CASSQTRDSNYGYTF; CDR3nt: TGTGCCAGCAGCCAAACAAGGGACAGTAACTATGGCTACACCTTC
j_gene: TRBJ2-5; abundance: -; v_gene: TRBV14; d_gene: TRBD2; CDR3aa: CASSPSGQETQYF; CDR3nt: TGTGCCAGCAGCCCTAGCGGGCAAGAGACCCAGTACTTC
j_gene: TRBJ1-1; abundance: -; v_gene: TRBV7-9; d_gene: -; CDR3aa: CASSYREGNTEAFF; CDR3nt: TGTGCCAGCAGCTACAGGGAGGGGAACACTGAAGCTTTCTTT
j_gene: TRBJ2-1; abundance: -; v_gene: TRBV6-5; d_gene: -; CDR3aa: CASSPDLPSYNEQFF; CDR3nt: TGTGCCAGCAGCCCGGACTTACCCTCCTACAATGAGCAGTTCTTC
j_gene: TRBJ1-6; abundance: -; v_gene: TRBV7-2; d_gene: -; CDR3aa: CASSFNEKSPLHF; CDR3nt: TGTGCCAGCAGCTTTAACGAGAAATCACCCCTCCACTTT
j_gene: TRBJ2-4; abundance: -; v_gene: TRBV25-1; d_gene: -; CDR3aa: CASSESFGRGLAKNIQYF; CDR3nt: TGTGCCAGCAGTGAATCGTTCGGACGGGGTCTAGCCAAAAACATTCAGTACTTC
j_gene: TRBJ2-2; abundance: -; v_gene: TRBV7-3; d_gene: -; CDR3aa: CASSSTGAGELFF; CDR3nt: TGTGCCAGCAGCTCCACTGGAGCCGGGGAGCTGTTTTTT
j_gene: TRBJ2-1; abundance: -; v_gene: TRBV12-3/TRBV12-4; d_gene: -; CDR3aa: CASSPTGNEQFF; CDR3nt: TGTGCCAGCAGCCCCACAGGGAATGAGCAGTTCTTC
j_gene: TRBJ2-1; abundance: -; v_gene: TRBV7-8; d_gene: -; CDR3aa: CASSLGSAGLTYNEQFF; CDR3nt: TGTGCCAGCAGCTTAGGGTCTGCGGGGTTGACCTACAATGAGCAGTTCTTC
j_gene: TRBJ1-2; abundance: -; v_gene: TRBV9; d_gene: TRBD1; CDR3aa: CASRDRGRGGYTF; CDR3nt: TGTGCCAGCAGAGACAGGGGGCGCGGAGGCTACACCTTC
j_gene: TRBJ2-1; abundance: -; v_gene: TRBV12-3/TRBV12-4; d_gene: TRBD1; CDR3aa: CASSRSGGVEQFF; CDR3nt: TGTGCCAGCAGCCGCTCAGGGGGAGTGGAGCAGTTCTTC